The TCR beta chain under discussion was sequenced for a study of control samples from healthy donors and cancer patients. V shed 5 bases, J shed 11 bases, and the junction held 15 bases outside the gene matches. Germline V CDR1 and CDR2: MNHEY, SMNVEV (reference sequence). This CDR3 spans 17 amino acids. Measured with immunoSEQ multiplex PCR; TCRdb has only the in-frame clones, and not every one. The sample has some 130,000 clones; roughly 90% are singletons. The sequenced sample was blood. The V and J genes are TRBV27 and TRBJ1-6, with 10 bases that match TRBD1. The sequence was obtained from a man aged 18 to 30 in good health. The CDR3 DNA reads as TGTGCCAGCAGTCTAAACGCCGGGACAGGGGATATTCCACCCCTCCACTTT. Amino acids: CASSLNAGTGDIPPLHF.